The 29 T cell receptor beta chains listed next were all sequenced from one sample in a study of blood T cell repertoires in COVID-19. TCRdb's table, derived via immunoSEQ multiplex PCR, lists solely in-frame clones and lacks some. In the table there are 250,000 to 400,000 clones, about 91% of which are singletons. Sequences were obtained from peripheral blood. The receptors derive from a woman in her 30s with COVID-19, enrolled during active disease.

This chain connects TRBV29-1 to TRBJ1-1; no clear D gene. Trimming stripped 6 bases from V and 5 bases from J, with 7 bases between. The length of the CDR3 is 10 residues. Per the germline V gene, CDR1 is SQVTM and CDR2 is ANQGSEA. Here the CDR3 DNA reads TGCAGCGTGAGTGATACTGAAGCTTTCTTT. It is translated as CSVSDTEAFF.

This chain connects TRBV4-1 to TRBJ1-4, with D unresolved. V dropped 1 base and J dropped 7 bases, with 13 bases sitting between them. CDR1 MGHRA and CDR2 YSYEKL come from the germline V gene. The CDR3 runs to 15 residues. Here the CDR3 DNA reads TGCGCCAGCAGCCAAGTTTCGGGAGGAAGTGAAAAACTGTTTTTT. Protein product: CASSQVSGGSEKLFF.

The rearrangement joins TRBV5-6 to TRBJ2-7; D not resolved. The CDR3 has 13 residues. Germline V gene data show CDR1 as SGHDT and CDR2 as YYEEEE. V was shortened by 4 bases and J by 3 bases, with 11 bases between the two germline ends. CDR3 amino acids: CASSVVADYEQYF. The CDR3 DNA is TGTGCCAGCAGCGTCGTCGCAGACTACGAGCAGTACTTC.

This chain uses TRBV11-3 with TRBJ2-5, with D maybe TRBD2 (6 bases). The CDR3 length is 14 residues. V was cut by 4 bases and J by 0 bases, with 9 bases left in between. Germline V gives CDR1 SGHNT, CDR2 YENEEA. The CDR3 sequence: CASSSGTYQETQYF. CDR3 nucleotide sequence: TGTGCCAGCAGCTCCGGGACTTACCAAGAGACCCAGTACTTC.

The chain links TRBV30 to TRBJ1-1; D is uncertain. In germline, CDR1 is GTSNPN, CDR2 SVGIG (reference sequence). Trimming took 5 bases from V and 7 from J, leaving 14 bases between them. The CDR3 runs 12 residues. Written as DNA, the CDR3 is TGTGCCTGGGGCAGGTTACCTGGTGAAGCTTTCTTT. This encodes CAWGRLPGEAFF.

The chain carries TRBV28 and TRBJ2-1; D is uncertain. This CDR3 is built from 13 residues. V gave up 3 bases and J gave up 0 bases, with 3 bases separating them. The V gene's germline CDR1 is MDHEN and CDR2 SYDVKM. The CDR3, as DNA: TGTGCCAGCAGTTTGAGCTCCTACAATGAGCAGTTCTTC. Translation gives CASSLSSYNEQFF.

This clone was detected only once. The gene calls are TRBV3-1 (or the pseudogene TRBV3-2) and TRBJ1-6; no clear D. Germline V gene data show CDR1 as LGHDT and CDR2 as YNNKEL (reference sequence). V lost 5 bases, J lost 7 bases, and 15 bases lay in between. The CDR3 runs to 15 residues. This CDR3 reads CASSNSWQRNSPLHF. The CDR3 coding sequence is TGTGCCAGCAGCAACAGCTGGCAGAGAAATTCACCCCTCCACTTT.

The gene calls are TRBV4-1 and TRBJ1-6, with D possibly being TRBD1 (6 bases). This CDR3 contains 15 residues. The germline V gene encodes CDR1 MGHRA and CDR2 YSYEKL. V lost 3 bases to trimming and J lost 8 bases, with 14 bases between them. CDR3 sequence reads: CASSHPTGRDSPLHF. CDR3 DNA sequence: TGCGCCAGCAGCCATCCCACAGGGAGGGATTCACCCCTCCACTTT.

The J gene is TRBJ1-2, the V gene TRBV5-6; maybe TRBD1 (6 bases). The length of the CDR3 is 12 residues. Trimming took 4 bases from V and 6 from J, leaving 10 bases between them. Germline assignment: CDR1 SGHDT and CDR2 YYEEEE. The CDR3 sequence: CASSIQGHGYTF. The CDR3 region has the DNA TGTGCCAGCAGCATACAGGGTCATGGCTACACCTTC.

The chain combines TRBV5-1 with TRBJ1-4, with 10 bases lining up with TRBD1. CDR3 size: 16 residues. The junction had 6 bases not matched to a gene; V was cut back by 1 base and J by 6 bases. Germline V gene sequence: CDR1 SGHRS, CDR2 YFSETQ. CDR3 residues: CASSLSPGTGDEKLFF. The CDR3 DNA reads TGCGCCAGCAGCTTGAGCCCCGGGACAGGGGATGAAAAACTGTTTTTT.

The chain employs TRBV23-1 and TRBJ1-6; D remains ambiguous. TRBV23-1 is an ORF, with its function uncertain. The CDR3 contains 15 residues. V lost 2 bases and J 9 bases, leaving 14 bases between the germline ends. The CDR3 nucleotides are TGCGCCAGCAGTCAAAGGACCGCGGGGAGTTCACCCCTCCACTTT. Translation: CASSQRTAGSSPLHF.

The chain is built from TRBV4-1 and TRBJ2-4, with D possibly TRBD1 on 6 matching bases. Germline assignment: CDR1 MGHRA and CDR2 YSYEKL. This CDR3 has 15 residues. The V end lost 6 bases, the J end lost 0 bases, and 12 bases lay between the germline ends. The CDR3 DNA reads TGCGCCAGCAGTGGGACAATCATAGCCAAAAACATTCAGTACTTC. Its protein is CASSGTIIAKNIQYF.

This chain connects TRBV5-1 to TRBJ2-3, with 12 nucleotides matching TRBD2. The CDR3 is made up of 16 amino acids. Germline trimming cut 0 bases from V and 4 bases from J; bases unmatched to any gene: 3. Germline V gives CDR1 SGHRS, CDR2 YFSETQ. The CDR3 is CASSLEASGGADTQYF. The CDR3 DNA reads TGCGCCAGCAGCTTGGAGGCTAGCGGGGGGGCAGATACGCAGTATTTT.

This sequence joins TRBV6-5 and TRBJ2-2, with a possible D match to TRBD2 (6 bases). Germline V gene lookup returns CDR1 MNHEY and CDR2 SVGAGI. The germline V and J ends were trimmed by 2 bases and 2 bases, with 9 bases remaining between them. This CDR3 is 15 amino acids long. Here the CDR3 DNA reads TGTGCCAGCAGTTACGGAGGGAGCAACACCGGGGAGCTGTTTTTT. Its protein is CASSYGGSNTGELFF.

The chain uses TRBV7-9 and TRBJ1-2; D unresolved. CDR3 length equals 15 residues. Germline values: CDR1 SEHNR, CDR2 FQNEAQ (reference sequence). V was pared by 3 bases and J by 4 bases, with 15 bases between. The CDR3 spells CASSFEQPVVYGYTF. Here the CDR3 DNA reads TGTGCCAGCAGCTTCGAACAGCCGGTTGTCTATGGCTACACCTTC.

The chain employs TRBV5-4 and TRBJ1-6; TRBD1 matches at 9 bases. Per the germline V gene, CDR1 is SGHNT and CDR2 is YYREEE (reference sequence). The V gene end was trimmed by 4 bases and the J gene end by 7 bases; junction bases not matched to a gene: 6. The CDR3 totals 15 residues. This CDR3 is CASSPAGTGNSPLHF. The CDR3 DNA reads TGTGCCAGCAGCCCTGCCGGGACAGGGAATTCACCCCTCCACTTT.

Points on this clone: Additional DNA sequences in this sample encode the identical CDR3. The chain uses TRBV7-2 and TRBJ1-5; TRBD1 agrees at 7 bases. The CDR3 runs to 15 residues. Trimming took 5 bases from V and 3 from J; bases not matched to a gene: 7. The germline gives CDR1 SGHTA, CDR2 FQGNSA. CDR3 protein: CASSPTTGPNQPQHF. In DNA form, the CDR3 reads TGTGCCAGCAGCCCAACGACAGGGCCCAATCAGCCCCAGCATTTT.

The chain carries TRBV5-6 and TRBJ2-3, with TRBD2 matching over 7 bases. V lost 5 bases and J lost 2; bases outside the gene matches: 14. The CDR3 covers 17 residues. Germline V gives CDR1 SGHDT, CDR2 YYEEEE. DNA for the CDR3: TGTGCCAGCAGTATCGGGGGAGGGATGTTGGTCACAGATACGCAGTATTTT. This gives the protein CASSIGGGMLVTDTQYF.

CDR3 in amino acids: CASSGRSYNSPLHF. CDR3 bases: TGTGCCAGCAGCGGCCGGAGCTATAATTCACCCCTCCACTTT. The J gene is TRBJ1-6, the V gene TRBV6-5; D is undetermined. Germline lookup yields CDR1 MNHEY and CDR2 SVGAGI. This CDR3 region has 14 residues. V gave up 6 bases and J gave up 3 bases, with 9 bases separating them.

The chain recombines TRBV20-1 with TRBJ2-3; 10 bases line up with TRBD1. V was clipped by 3 bases and J by 6 bases; unmatched bases: 3. The length of the CDR3 is 13 residues. CDR1 and CDR2 (germline): DFQATT, SNEGSKA (reference sequence). CDR3 bases: TGCAGTGCTAGTGACAGGGGGCTCGATACGCAGTATTTT. It translates to CSASDRGLDTQYF.

The genes are TRBV7-2 and TRBJ2-5; TRBD1 matches at 9 bases. The CDR3 is 15 amino acids. Germline V gene data show CDR1 as SGHTA and CDR2 as FQGNSA. Losses at the gene ends were 7 bases for V and 5 bases for J; bases not matched to a gene: 11. In nucleotides, the CDR3 is TGTGCCAGCAACCCAACCGGGACAGGGACGGAGACCCAGTACTTC. This codes for CASNPTGTGTETQYF.

This clone was seen just once. This chain links TRBV30 with TRBJ1-6, with TRBD1 matching over 8 bases. The CDR3 has 14 residues. V dropped 2 bases and J dropped 8; count of bases not matched to a gene: 5. Germline assignment: CDR1 GTSNPN and CDR2 SVGIG (reference sequence). For the CDR3, the DNA is TGTGCCTGGAGTTCCAGGGGGCCGGATTCACCCCTCCACTTT. Protein product: CAWSSRGPDSPLHF.

This clone was counted many times. The genes are TRBV2 and TRBJ2-2; 8 bases line up with TRBD1. The trim removed 5 bases at V and 7 bases at J, leaving 9 bases unmatched. This CDR3 comprises 15 residues. Germline V gene data show CDR1 as SNHLY and CDR2 as FYNNEI. In DNA form, the CDR3 reads TGTGCCAGCAGTTTGGACAGGGTTTCGGGCGGGGAGCTGTTTTTT. The encoded protein is CASSLDRVSGGELFF.

V usage is TRBV28 and J usage is TRBJ1-6, with a tentative D call TRBD1 (5 bases). The V end was cut by 5 bases, the J end by 8 bases, with 16 bases between. CDR1 is MDHEN, CDR2 SYDVKM, per germline. The CDR3 has 15 residues. The CDR3 nucleotides are TGTGCCAGCAGTCGCCCCGGGGGGGTGGATTCACCCCTCCACTTT. Translated, it gives CASSRPGGVDSPLHF.

The V gene is TRBV29-1, the J gene TRBJ2-1, with 12 bases identical to TRBD2. The CDR3 is 14 amino acids. CDR1 and CDR2 from the germline V gene are SQVTM and ANQGSEA. The V segment lost 7 bases and the J segment 8 bases; nucleotides outside the gene matches: 9. The CDR3 loop reads CSAAGLAGFDEQFF. The CDR3 DNA follows: TGCAGCGCGGCCGGACTAGCGGGGTTCGATGAGCAGTTCTTC.

This chain uses TRBV5-6 with TRBJ1-1; TRBD1 aligns across 8 bases. The CDR3 is made up of 14 amino acids. The V gene's germline CDR1 is SGHDT and CDR2 YYEEEE. V shed 4 bases and J 6 bases; nucleotides not matched to a gene: 8. The CDR3 bases are TGTGCCAGCAGCCCAGGGGGCGCAAGCCCTGAAGCTTTCTTT. This gives the protein CASSPGGASPEAFF.

The J gene is TRBJ2-1, the V gene TRBV9; TRBD2 matches at 9 bases. Germline V lookup: CDR1 SGDLS, CDR2 YYNGEE. V shed 4 bases and J 1 base; nucleotides not matched to a gene: 3. The CDR3 contains 15 residues. The CDR3 DNA reads as TGTGCCAGCAGCAAGCGGGGGGATTCCTACAATGAGCAGTTCTTC. Translating it yields CASSKRGDSYNEQFF.

V and J are TRBV3-1 (or the pseudogene TRBV3-2) and TRBJ1-1; D perhaps matches TRBD1 (5 bases). Germline V gives CDR1 LGHDT, CDR2 YNNKEL (reference sequence). This CDR3 contains 11 residues. Trimming cost V 6 bases and J 7 bases, with 9 bases left between them. The chain's CDR3 is CASRGGIEAFF. CDR3 coding DNA: TGTGCCAGCAGGGGGGGAATTGAAGCTTTCTTT.

The chain recombines TRBV2 with TRBJ1-2, with D possibly being TRBD1 (5 bases). The length of the CDR3 is 13 residues. V lost 4 bases and J lost 7, with 13 bases in between. CDR1 and CDR2 from the germline V gene are SNHLY and FYNNEI. The CDR3 sequence: CASSVTGRSGYTF. The CDR3 bases are TGTGCCAGCAGTGTAACAGGCCGTTCTGGCTACACCTTC.